Listed below are T cell receptor beta chains from one sample, sequenced in a study of radiotherapy plus CTLA-4 blockade in lung cancer. Sequenced by immunoSEQ multiplex PCR; TCRdb stores in-frame clones only, minus some. The sample lists roughly 80,000 clones; roughly 74% were seen once. The material was peripheral blood, obtained from a patient treated with radiotherapy plus ipilimumab. These receptors were obtained from a human donor with non-small cell lung cancer whose response to radiotherapy plus ipilimumab could not be evaluated. Each CDR3 is given with its conserved first and last residue. D genes are given only for firm matches. Only part of the rows carry a size: once, few, many, or a class if the clone is expanded.

V	size	D	J	CDR3	DNA
TRBV19	NA	TRBD2	TRBJ2-3	CASSTSGAADTQYF	TGTGCCAGCTCAACTAGCGGGGCTGCAGATACGCAGTATTTT
TRBV2	NA	TRBD1	TRBJ2-2	CASSVPVTGAHTGELFF	TGTGCCAGCAGCGTCCCCGTGACAGGGGCGCACACCGGGGAGCTGTTTTTT
TRBV5-6	NA	TRBD2	TRBJ2-1	CASSKIAGGNEQFF	TGTGCCAGCAGCAAGATAGCGGGGGGCAATGAGCAGTTCTTC
TRBV13	NA	NA	TRBJ2-2	CASSLSTAGNTGELFF	TGTGCCAGCAGCCTAAGCACAGCAGGGAACACCGGGGAGCTGTTTTTT
TRBV18	NA	NA	TRBJ2-1	CASSPPSSYNEQFF	TGTGCCAGCTCACCCCCTAGCTCCTACAATGAGCAGTTCTTC
TRBV10-1	NA	TRBD1	TRBJ1-1	CASNPGKGAPTEAFF	TGCGCCAGCAACCCGGGGAAGGGGGCTCCCACTGAAGCTTTCTTT
TRBV5-1	NA	TRBD2	TRBJ2-5	CASSLAGGPEETQYF	TGCGCCAGCAGCTTAGCGGGGGGGCCGGAAGAGACCCAGTACTTC
TRBV25-1	NA	NA	TRBJ2-3	CASSKPTWRDRTDTQYF	TGTGCCAGCAGTAAGCCCACCTGGCGGGACCGCACAGATACGCAGTATTTT
TRBV7-3	NA	TRBD2	TRBJ2-1	CASSSGTSGIGDEQFF	TGTGCCAGCAGCAGCGGGACTAGCGGTATTGGGGATGAGCAGTTCTTC
TRBV19	few	TRBD1	TRBJ2-5	CASSPRQGAGVETQYF	TGTGCCAGTAGTCCCCGACAGGGGGCGGGGGTAGAGACCCAGTACTTC